One sample yielded the 14 T cell receptor beta chains listed below, sequenced in a study of T-cell reconstitution after alpha-beta-depleted transplantation in children (dated by TCRdb to 2016 to 2018). The sample's treatment or condition label is to be understood as: allogeneic hematopoietic cell transplantation with graft depleted of TCRalphabeta T cells and CD19 B cells. Receptor libraries were prepared by PCR. Instrument used: Illumina HiSeq 2500. To normalize quantification of the TCRbeta repertoire, the TCR libraries were built with molecular barcoding that relied on unique molecular identifiers. Through fastp at Q25 and MiXCR, TCRdb rebuilt clones from the public reads, retaining in-frame beta chains. Under each unique CDR3 protein, matching rows form one entry showing the most common genes and DNA. The sample profile shows 250,000 to 400,000 distinct CDR3 sequences; roughly 25% of them were found once. 9.5% to 12% of the sample rests with the top ten.

The sequenced sample was PBMCs, mostly from graft donor cells, obtained 180 days after TCRalphabeta/CD19-depleted stem cell transplant. These receptors originate from a male patient younger than 18 who had a stem cell transplant for acute lymphoblastic leukemia, so the T cells may come from the graft donor.

This chain connects TRBV27 to TRBJ2-3; D unclear. Germline CDR1 MNHEY, CDR2 SMNVEV (reference sequence). The V end lost 5 bases, the J end lost 7 bases, and 7 bases lay between the germline ends. The CDR3 runs 11 residues. Written as DNA, the CDR3 is TGTGCCAGCAGTGTCTCAAATACGCAGTATTTT. As protein: CASSVSNTQYF.

V usage is TRBV28 and J usage is TRBJ1-2, with unresolved D. Trimming removed 2 bases from V and 4 bases from J, with 11 bases in between. The V gene's germline CDR1 is MDHEN and CDR2 SYDVKM. The CDR3 is made up of 14 amino acids. The DNA of the CDR3 is TGTGCCAGCAGTTTAGTGGGCCCGCCCTATGGCTACACCTTC. Protein product: CASSLVGPPYGYTF.

J is TRBJ2-1 and V is TRBV7-2; a weak D match, TRBD2 (5 bases). Trimming removed 2 bases at V and 2 bases at J, with 10 bases between. This CDR3 is built from 15 residues. Germline CDR1 reads SGHTA; CDR2 reads FQGNSA. DNA for the CDR3: TGTGCCAGCAGCTTATGGGAGATCGCCTACAATGAGCAGTTCTTC. It codes for CASSLWEIAYNEQFF. Filled out from reference TRBV7-2 and TRBJ2-1, the complete variable domain reads GAGVSQSPSNKVTEKGKDVELRCDPISGHTALYWYRQSLGQGLEFLIYFQGNSAPDKSGLPSDRFSAERTGGSVSTLTIQRTQQEDSAVYLCASSLWEIAYNEQFFGPGTRLTVL.

The chain combines TRBV5-1 with TRBJ2-1, with 13 positions matching TRBD2. Germline values: CDR1 SGHRS, CDR2 YFSETQ. V trimming: 2 bases; J trimming: 2 bases; junction bases outside the gene matches: 4. This CDR3 spans 17 amino acids. DNA of the CDR3: TGCGCCAGCAGCTTCACTAGCGGGAGGGGTCCCTACAATGAGCAGTTCTTC. Translating gives CASSFTSGRGPYNEQFF.

This clonotype was counted a few times. The chain links TRBV5-1 to TRBJ1-6; possibly TRBD1 for D (5 bases). Trimming cost V 0 bases and J 9 bases, with 7 bases left between them. Germline V gives CDR1 SGHRS, CDR2 YFSETQ. This CDR3 region has 13 residues. In DNA form, the CDR3 reads TGCGCCAGCAGCTTGGCGGGACGTTCACCCCTCCACTTT. This codes for CASSLAGRSPLHF.

J is TRBJ2-1 and V is TRBV7-2; 8 bases fit TRBD2. Germline V CDR1 and CDR2: SGHTA, FQGNSA. This CDR3 has 15 amino acids. V lost 5 bases to trimming and J lost 3 bases; unmatched junction nucleotides: 6. In DNA form, the CDR3 reads TGTGCCAGCAGCGTGACTAGCGCTTACTACAATGAGCAGTTCTTC. Residues: CASSVTSAYYNEQFF.

J is TRBJ2-5 and V is TRBV5-1; the D gene could be TRBD1 or TRBD2 (5 bases each). Looked up from germline, CDR1 is SGHRS and CDR2 is YFSETQ. The CDR3 has 20 amino acids. With 2 bases removed from V and 0 bases from J, the gap between germline ends came to 26 bases. CDR3 DNA: TGCGCCAGCAGCTTTCGGGACCGGGACCCGGAAGACCTGTACCAAGAGACCCAGTACTTC. Protein sequence: CASSFRDRDPEDLYQETQYF.

The V call is TRBV19, the J call TRBJ1-1; D is ambiguous. Germline CDR1 reads LNHDA; CDR2 reads SQIVND (reference sequence). The CDR3 is 13 residues long. Trimming took 3 bases from V and 4 from J, leaving 9 bases between them. The CDR3 is CASSIAQLTEAFF. The CDR3, as DNA: TGTGCCAGTAGTATCGCGCAGCTCACTGAAGCTTTCTTT. Using reference TRBV19 and TRBJ1-1 for the parts outside the CDR3, the full variable domain is DGGITQSPKYLFRKEGQNVTLSCEQNLNHDAMYWYRQDPGQGLRLIYYSQIVNDFQKGDIAEGYSVSREKKESFPLTVTSAQKNPTAFYLCASSIAQLTEAFFGQGTRLTVV.

The V call is TRBV20-1, the J call TRBJ2-5; tentatively, D is TRBD1 or TRBD2 (5 bases each). The CDR3 contains 15 residues. V was pared by 5 bases and J by 7 bases, with 23 bases between. Germline V lookup: CDR1 DFQATT, CDR2 SNEGSKA (reference sequence). CDR3 residues: CSALPRDQSPWTQYF. The CDR3 DNA reads as TGCAGTGCTCTCCCCCGGGACCAATCGCCTTGGACCCAGTACTTC.

The chain combines TRBV4-1 with TRBJ1-2; D perhaps matches TRBD1 (5 bases). The length of the CDR3 is 17 residues. Trimming cost V 5 bases and J 1 base, with 20 bases left between them. Per the germline V gene, CDR1 is MGHRA and CDR2 is YSYEKL. CDR3 amino acids: CASSARSILTDNYGYTF. The DNA for the CDR3 is TGCGCCAGCAGCGCAAGGTCCATATTGACAGATAACTATGGCTACACCTTC.

V gene TRBV10-1 combines with J gene TRBJ2-3; D gene ambiguous. The germline gives CDR1 WNHNN, CDR2 SYGVQD (reference sequence). The CDR3 is 14 amino acids. V lost 6 bases, J lost 3 bases, and 13 bases lay in between. DNA for the CDR3: TGCGCCAGCAGCCCCGTGGCGGAAACAGATACGCAGTATTTT. It translates to CASSPVAETDTQYF.

This clonotype has more than one count but fewer than ten. The rearrangement uses TRBV7-3 and TRBJ2-3; 8 nucleotides agree with TRBD2. Germline V gene data show CDR1 as SGHTA and CDR2 as FQGTGA. The CDR3 contains 14 residues. V gave up 1 base and J gave up 6 bases; unmatched junction bases: 3. The DNA of the CDR3 is TGTGCCAGCAGCTTAAGGACTAGCTTGGATACGCAGTATTTT. Translating gives CASSLRTSLDTQYF.

The V call is TRBV5-1, the J call TRBJ2-5; the match to TRBD1 covers 7 bases. The V gene's germline CDR1 is SGHRS and CDR2 YFSETQ. The CDR3 sequence is 16 residues long. Trimming took 2 bases from V and 0 from J; bases not matched to a gene: 7. The CDR3 DNA sequence: TGCGCCAGCAGCTTCAGTCCCAGGGGGTACCAAGAGACCCAGTACTTC. Protein sequence: CASSFSPRGYQETQYF.

This clonotype has just a few counts. This chain links TRBV27 with TRBJ2-7; TRBD1 matches at 7 bases. This CDR3 comprises 15 residues. Per germline, CDR1 MNHEY and CDR2 SMNVEV (reference sequence). Germline trimming cut 5 bases from V and 3 bases from J; bases unmatched to any gene: 10. The CDR3 protein is CASSPTPGQNYEQYF. The CDR3 DNA follows: TGTGCCAGCAGTCCGACCCCGGGACAGAACTACGAGCAGTACTTC.